This T cell receptor beta chain is drawn from a study of blood T cell repertoires in COVID-19. In the study overall: The origin of the acute and convalescent COVID-19 samples was the United States, Italy and Spain. Sources were T cells, B-cell-depleted T cells, or PBMCs; the material itself was cDNA or gDNA.

Enrolled through a virtual design, the participants were between roughly 18 and 90 years of age and came from 24 US areas. Recovered status applied to Cohort 3 donors who had two consecutive negative PCRs. It also applied to those with clearance or with symptom resolution. Sequencing used immunoSEQ multiplex PCR; TCRdb keeps in-frame clones, though not all of them. The repertoire includes about 370,000 clones, around 92% of them detected once, and around 1.7% sits in the top ten. CDR1 and CDR2 (germline): LGHNT, FRNRAP. The CDR3 is 17 residues long. The V gene end was trimmed by 0 bases and the J gene end by 3 bases; junction bases not matched to a gene: 10.

This chain connects TRBV12-5 to TRBJ1-2; 7 nucleotides align to TRBD1. The clonotype comes from a woman in her 30s who had recovered from COVID-19. Sequencing was carried out using PBMCs or T cells enriched from blood (not recorded which). CDR3 sequence reads: CASGLVAGGLSDYGYTF. CDR3 bases: TGTGCTAGTGGTTTGGTAGCAGGGGGGCTCAGTGACTATGGCTACACCTTC.